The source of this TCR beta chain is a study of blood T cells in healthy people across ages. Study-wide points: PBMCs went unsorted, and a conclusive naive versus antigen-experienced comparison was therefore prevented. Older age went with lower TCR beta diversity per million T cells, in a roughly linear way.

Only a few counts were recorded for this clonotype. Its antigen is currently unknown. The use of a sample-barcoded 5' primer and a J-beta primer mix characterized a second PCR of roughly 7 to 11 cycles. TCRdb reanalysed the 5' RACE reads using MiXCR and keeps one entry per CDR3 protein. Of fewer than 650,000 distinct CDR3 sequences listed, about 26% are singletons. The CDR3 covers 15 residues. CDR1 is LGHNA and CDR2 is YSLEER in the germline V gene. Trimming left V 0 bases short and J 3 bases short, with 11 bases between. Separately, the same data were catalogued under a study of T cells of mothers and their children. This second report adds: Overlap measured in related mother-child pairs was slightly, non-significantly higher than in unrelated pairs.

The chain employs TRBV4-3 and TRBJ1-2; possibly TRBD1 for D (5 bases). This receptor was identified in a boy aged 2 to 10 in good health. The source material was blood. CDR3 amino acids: CASSQDQGQDYGYTF. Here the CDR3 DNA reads TGCGCCAGCAGCCAAGATCAAGGACAAGACTATGGCTACACCTTC.